Listed below are T cell receptor beta chains from one sample, sequenced in a study of CD8 T cells in Susac syndrome. TCRdb re-called the immunoSEQ multiplex PCR reads through MiXCR, storing one row per CDR3 protein. The table records 150,000 or so distinct CDR3 sequences, roughly 94% of them present only once. Sequences were obtained from CD8+ T cells from PBMCs. All receptors derive from a human donor with multiple sclerosis. Both conserved end residues are part of each CDR3. Fields, in order: clone size, D gene, V gene, J gene, CDR3 protein, CDR3 DNA. D genes are given only for firm matches. Clone size appears in some rows only: once, few, many, or a class for an expanded clone.

-	TRBD1	TRBV20-1	TRBJ2-1	CSAPPRDRGFEQFF	TGCAGTGCTCCCCCCCGGGACAGGGGGTTTGAGCAGTTCTTC
-	TRBD1	TRBV7-2	TRBJ1-5	CASSRATGTGIYSNQPQHF	TGTGCCAGCAGTCGTGCGACCGGGACAGGGATTTATAGCAATCAGCCCCAGCATTTT
-	-	TRBV20-1	TRBJ1-1	CSASWGALNTEAFF	TGCAGTGCTAGTTGGGGGGCTTTGAACACTGAAGCTTTCTTT
-	-	TRBV4-3	TRBJ2-3	CASSQDDGGLPDTQYF	TGCGCCAGCAGCCAAGACGACGGGGGGCTGCCAGATACGCAGTATTTT
-	TRBD1	TRBV15	TRBJ2-5	CATSSGHRGETQYF	TGTGCCACCAGCAGCGGCCACAGGGGTGAGACCCAGTACTTC
-	TRBD1	TRBV11-2	TRBJ2-3	CASSLVGAGGRDTQYF	TGTGCCAGCAGCTTAGTAGGGGCAGGGGGAAGAGATACGCAGTATTTT
-	-	TRBV7-9	TRBJ1-2	CASSLGRAWYGYTF	TGTGCCAGCAGCTTAGGACGAGCTTGGTATGGCTACACCTTC
-	TRBD1	TRBV7-9	TRBJ1-4	CASTYGGQGIGKLFF	TGTGCCAGCACCTATGGGGGACAGGGGATCGGAAAACTGTTTTTT
-	-	TRBV21-1	TRBJ2-7	CASSIDRGRLYEQYF	TGTGCCAGCAGCATCGACAGGGGGCGCCTCTACGAGCAGTACTTC
-	-	TRBV4-1	TRBJ1-2	CASSQAWGNSNYGYTF	TGCGCCAGCAGCCAAGCATGGGGGAACTCTAACTATGGCTACACCTTC
-	TRBD1	TRBV11-2	TRBJ2-1	CASSIGQGYNEQFF	TGTGCCAGCAGCATTGGACAGGGCTACAATGAGCAGTTCTTC
once	TRBD2	TRBV15	TRBJ2-2	CATSRDATSSKAGELFF	TGTGCCACCAGCAGAGATGCGACTAGCTCGAAGGCCGGGGAGCTGTTTTTT
-	-	TRBV4-3	TRBJ1-2	CASSQSSRALNYGYTF	TGCGCCAGCAGCCAATCCAGTAGGGCCCTCAACTATGGCTACACCTTC
-	-	TRBV7-3	TRBJ2-5	CASSLAGGVQETQYF	TGTGCCAGCAGCTTGGCAGGTGGGGTACAAGAGACCCAGTACTTC
-	TRBD2	TRBV29-1	TRBJ2-3	CSVEDFAGGPDTQYF	TGCAGCGTTGAAGATTTCGCGGGGGGGCCTGATACGCAGTATTTT
-	-	TRBV4-1	TRBJ1-1	CASSSSQTSMNTEAFF	TGCGCCAGCAGCTCCTCGCAGACCTCAATGAACACTGAAGCTTTCTTT
-	TRBD1	TRBV11-2	TRBJ1-1	CASSLETGGNTEAFF	TGTGCCAGCAGCTTAGAAACAGGGGGGAACACTGAAGCTTTCTTT
-	TRBD1	TRBV29-1	TRBJ1-2	CSDRGATHGYTF	TGCAGCGACAGGGGCGCGACCCATGGCTACACCTTC
-	TRBD1	TRBV4-1	TRBJ1-2	CASSHPSRDRGHGYTF	TGCGCCAGCAGCCACCCCTCCCGGGACAGGGGCCATGGCTACACCTTC
-	-	TRBV13	TRBJ2-7	CASSSTEGKFYEQYF	TGTGCCAGCAGCTCGACAGAGGGCAAATTCTACGAGCAGTACTTC
-	-	TRBV3-1	TRBJ2-7	CASSQRGYEQYF	TGTGCCAGCAGCCAGAGAGGTTACGAGCAGTACTTC
-	-	TRBV30	TRBJ1-5	CAWSPQVNQPQHF	TGTGCCTGGAGTCCACAGGTCAATCAGCCCCAGCATTTT
many	-	TRBV27	TRBJ2-7	CASSSSSYEQYF	TGTGCCAGCAGTTCGAGCTCCTACGAGCAGTACTTC
-	TRBD2	TRBV5-6	TRBJ2-7	CASSSTRGGPSYEQYF	TGTGCCAGCAGCTCCACTCGCGGGGGGCCCTCCTACGAGCAGTACTTC
once	TRBD1	TRBV12-3/TRBV12-4	TRBJ2-1	CASSLGTGFYNEQFF	TGTGCCAGCAGTTTAGGGACAGGGTTCTACAATGAGCAGTTCTTC
-	-	TRBV19	TRBJ1-2	CASTMGGGYTF	TGTGCCAGTACCATGGGGGGTGGCTACACCTTC
-	-	TRBV7-9	TRBJ2-1	CASNLGVRQDNEQFF	TGTGCCAGCAACCTAGGCGTTAGGCAGGACAATGAGCAGTTCTTC
-	-	TRBV7-8	TRBJ2-7	CASSLVVHYEQYF	TGTGCCAGCAGCTTAGTGGTTCACTACGAGCAGTACTTC
once	-	TRBV2	TRBJ2-3	CASNLFLGTDTQYF	TGTGCCAGCAACCTCTTCCTTGGCACAGATACGCAGTATTTT
-	-	TRBV5-1	TRBJ1-6	CASNSGGSSPLHF	TGCGCCAGCAATTCCGGTGGTAGTTCACCCCTCCACTTT
-	TRBD1	TRBV25-1	TRBJ1-4	CASRRTGVREKLFF	TGTGCCAGCAGACGGACAGGAGTGAGGGAAAAACTGTTTTTT
once	TRBD1	TRBV30	TRBJ2-5	CAWDRATPETQYF	TGTGCCTGGGACAGGGCTACGCCAGAGACCCAGTACTTC
-	-	TRBV20-1	TRBJ1-3	CSAKESGNTIYF	TGCAGTGCTAAGGAATCTGGAAACACCATATATTTT
-	-	TRBV2	TRBJ1-2	CARGYGYTF	TGTGCCAGGGGGTATGGCTACACCTTC
-	-	TRBV9	TRBJ2-3	CASSVGGNTQYF	TGTGCCAGCAGCGTAGGGGGAAATACGCAGTATTTT
-	-	TRBV2	TRBJ1-2	CASSDVGVGGYTF	TGTGCCAGCAGTGACGTAGGGGTTGGTGGCTACACCTTC
-	TRBD2	TRBV20-1	TRBJ2-5	CSATGLAGETQYF	TGCAGTGCTACTGGACTAGCGGGCGAGACCCAGTACTTC
-	-	TRBV3-1	TRBJ2-2	CASSQGPSFGENTGELFF	TGTGCCAGCAGCCAAGGTCCGAGCTTTGGGGAGAACACCGGGGAGCTGTTTTTT
-	-	TRBV20-1	TRBJ1-2	CSARDGGIWPYGYTF	TGCAGTGCTAGAGATGGCGGAATTTGGCCCTATGGCTACACCTTC
-	-	TRBV3-1	TRBJ1-2	CASSQDLLDYGYTF	TGTGCCAGCAGCCAAGATCTCCTGGACTATGGCTACACCTTC
-	-	TRBV9	TRBJ2-4	CASSDAGTGKNIQYF	TGTGCCAGCAGCGACGCCGGGACCGGCAAAAACATTCAGTACTTC
-	TRBD2	TRBV4-3	TRBJ2-4	CASSQDLSGGRTQYF	TGCGCCAGCAGCCAAGACCTTAGCGGGGGGCGTACCCAGTACTTC
-	TRBD1	TRBV27	TRBJ1-1	CASSVAGQHTEAFF	TGTGCCAGCAGTGTGGCGGGACAGCACACTGAAGCTTTCTTT
-	-	TRBV15	TRBJ2-3	CATSGGTGGTDTQYF	TGTGCCACCTCCGGTGGGACTGGTGGCACAGATACGCAGTATTTT
once	TRBD2	TRBV28	TRBJ2-2	CASSLGLGDTGELFF	TGTGCCAGCAGTTTGGGACTAGGGGACACCGGGGAGCTGTTTTTT
few	TRBD2	TRBV29-1	TRBJ2-2	CSVFSGGNTGELFF	TGCAGCGTTTTTAGCGGGGGGAACACCGGGGAGCTGTTTTTT
-	-	TRBV6-2/TRBV6-3	TRBJ2-7	CASSFGTFDYEQYF	TGTGCCAGCAGTTTCGGGACGTTTGACTACGAGCAGTACTTC
-	TRBD1	TRBV4-2	TRBJ2-2	CASSRSGTANTGELFF	TGTGCCAGCAGTCGCTCCGGGACAGCCAATACCGGGGAGCTGTTTTTT
-	-	TRBV13	TRBJ2-7	CASSPEGLSYEQYF	TGTGCCAGCAGCCCTGAGGGTTTGTCCTACGAGCAGTACTTC
few	TRBD2	TRBV5-4	TRBJ2-1	CASSFSGATYNEQFF	TGTGCCAGCAGTTTTAGCGGGGCGACCTACAATGAGCAGTTCTTC
once	-	TRBV12-3/TRBV12-4	TRBJ2-1	CASSFSRDEQFF	TGTGCCAGCAGTTTTTCGCGGGATGAGCAGTTCTTC
-	-	TRBV10-2	TRBJ2-3	CASNPDTQYF	TGCGCCAGCAACCCAGATACGCAGTATTTT
once	-	TRBV4-1	TRBJ2-7	CASSQEGLPYEQYF	TGCGCCAGCAGCCAAGAGGGGCTTCCCTACGAGCAGTACTTC